This TCR beta chain was observed in a study of identical twins. Whole-study results and caveats: Clonotypes of the beta chain that were abundant in cord blood carried fewer insertions (memory repertoires showed none).

This clonotype was recorded only once. Its target is unknown. This CDR3 spans 14 amino acids. Germline values: CDR1 LNHDA, CDR2 SQIVND (reference sequence). With 2 bases removed from V and 6 bases from J, the gap between germline ends came to 11 bases. One entry per CDR3 protein results from TCRdb running MiXCR on the 5' RACE reads. The sample consists of approximately 230,000 distinct CDR3 sequences, about 6.7% of them appearing once. Another study also made use of these data, one on T cells expressing NK-cell markers. This second report adds: TCR beta repertoires came from sorted CD3+CD56+NKG2C+, CD3+CD56+NKG2C- and CD3+CD56-NKG2C+ T cells.

The sample was CD8+ T cells sorted from blood. The TCR originated in a young woman in good health. The chain has TRBV19 and TRBJ2-1, with D perhaps TRBD1 (6 bases). The CDR3 region has the DNA TGTGCCAGTAGTATATCAGGGGCTCTCAATGAGCAGTTCTTC. Its translation is CASSISGALNEQFF. Together with reference TRBV19 and TRBJ2-1, the CDR3 gives the full variable domain: DGGITQSPKYLFRKEGQNVTLSCEQNLNHDAMYWYRQDPGQGLRLIYYSQIVNDFQKGDIAEGYSVSREKKESFPLTVTSAQKNPTAFYLCASSISGALNEQFFGPGTRLTVL.